Listed below are T cell receptor beta chains from one sample, sequenced in a study of T cells of healthy individuals. TCRdb reprocessed the 5' RACE reads with MiXCR, giving one entry per CDR3 protein. Among around 63,000 distinct CDR3 sequences listed, 15% to 20% were seen once. The receptors here all came from a human donor in good health. CDR3s include the opening cysteine and the closing phenylalanine or tryptophan. A D gene is named only where the DNA matches it firmly. Not every row has a clone size; where given, it reads once, few, many or a size class.

>TRBJ2-1|NA|TRBV2|many
TGTGCCAGCAGTGAAGAGAATAGGGGCAATGAGCAGTTCTTC
CASSEENRGNEQFF
>TRBJ2-7|NA|TRBV6-1|many
TGTGCCAGCTCCAAGACAGGGGAGGGTTACGAGCAGTACTTC
CASSKTGEGYEQYF
>TRBJ1-1|TRBD1|TRBV24-1|few
TGTGCCACCAGTGATTTGAGGGGGCGGGCTTTCTTT
CATSDLRGRAFF
>TRBJ1-2|NA|TRBV29-1|NA
TGCAGCGTTGTAGACCGAGGGGATAACTATGGCTACACCTTC
CSVVDRGDNYGYTF
>TRBJ2-5|TRBD2|TRBV12-3/TRBV12-4|NA
TGTGCCAGCAGTTCCTTGACTAGCGGGGGGGGGGCCCAGTACTTC
CASSSLTSGGGAQYF
>TRBJ2-1|NA|TRBV11-2|NA
TGTGCCAGCAGCTTAGCCTCCAACTACAATGAGCAGTTCTTC
CASSLASNYNEQFF
>TRBJ2-1|TRBD2|TRBV20-1|few
TGCAGTGCTACCTGGGGCCCTAGCGGGGTTTACAATGAGCAGTTCTTC
CSATWGPSGVYNEQFF
>TRBJ2-7|TRBD2|TRBV6-5|many
TGTGCCAGCAGGGGTCCCCGACTAGCTGTCTACGAGCAGTACTTC
CASRGPRLAVYEQYF
>TRBJ2-2|NA|TRBV7-2|few
TGTGCCAGCAGCTTAACCAGGTTTACGAACACCGGGGAGCTGTTTTTT
CASSLTRFTNTGELFF
>TRBJ2-1|TRBD2|TRBV20-1|many
TGCAGTGCTGGTGGGTCACTAGCGGGGGGGAAAAACAATGAGCAGTTCTTC
CSAGGSLAGGKNNEQFF
>TRBJ1-5|NA|TRBV18|many
TGTGCCAGCTCACCAGGAGTCGGGGGGATCAGCAATCAGCCCCAGCATTTT
CASSPGVGGISNQPQHF
>TRBJ2-5|TRBD2|TRBV7-2|many
TGTGCCAGCAGCCTATTTAGCGGGGGGCCACGGGAGACCCAGTACTTC
CASSLFSGGPRETQYF
>TRBJ2-7|TRBD2|TRBV20-1|NA
TGCAGTGCTCCTCTAGCGGGGGAGGTCTCCGAGCAGTACTTC
CSAPLAGEVSEQYF
>TRBJ2-7|TRBD2|TRBV2|many
TGTGCCAGCACCATGGGGAGGCTAGCGGGGGCCTACGAGCAGTACTTC
CASTMGRLAGAYEQYF
>TRBJ2-6|NA|TRBV6-5|few
TGTGCCAGCAGTCGGGGTGGCGGGGCCAACGTCCTGACTTTC
CASSRGGGANVLTF
>TRBJ1-1|NA|TRBV29-1|many
TGCAGCGCTGAGACCCCGATCCGTGGAGCTTTCTTT
CSAETPIRGAFF
>TRBJ2-1|NA|TRBV20-1|NA
TGCAGTGCCCCTCACCCGGAAGGGGGGACGATGCATGAGCAGTTCTTC
CSAPHPEGGTMHEQFF
>TRBJ2-4|TRBD1|TRBV4-1|many
TGCGCCAGCAGCCACCCCGGGACAGGGGCCAAAAACATTCAGTACTTC
CASSHPGTGAKNIQYF
>TRBJ1-1|TRBD1|TRBV6-1|NA
TGTGCCAGCAGTGGGCTAGGGGGCCGCACTGAAGCTTTCTTT
CASSGLGGRTEAFF
>TRBJ2-7|TRBD2|TRBV2|few
TGTGCCAGCACAATTAGCGGGAGGGCGCAAGAGCAGTACTTC
CASTISGRAQEQYF
>TRBJ2-3|TRBD1|TRBV18|NA
TGTGCCAGCTCACCACCCAGGGGGCGCGGCACAGATACGCAGTATTTT
CASSPPRGRGTDTQYF
>TRBJ1-4|NA|TRBV10-3|NA
TGTGCCATCAGTGAGCGGTCAACGTCAACTAATGAAAAACTGTTTTTT
CAISERSTSTNEKLFF
>TRBJ2-4|NA|TRBV5-1|few
TGCGCCAGCAGCTTGGAGAGGGGTACGGACATTCAGTACTTC
CASSLERGTDIQYF
>TRBJ2-7|NA|TRBV24-1|many
TGTGCCACCAGTGATTTGCAGGGTTACGAGCAGTACTTC
CATSDLQGYEQYF
>TRBJ2-2|NA|TRBV12-3/TRBV12-4|NA
TGTGCCAGCAGGCCTAGCGAGTCCAGCGGGGAGCTGTTTTTT
CASRPSESSGELFF
>TRBJ1-3|NA|TRBV20-1|NA
TGCAGTGCTTATCCGGACGGTCCCTCTGGAAACACCATATATTTT
CSAYPDGPSGNTIYF
>TRBJ1-1|NA|TRBV10-3|many
TGTGCCATCAGTGTGGGAGGGTATGGGTCGGAAGCTTTCTTT
CAISVGGYGSEAFF
>TRBJ2-7|TRBD1|TRBV5-1|few
TGCGCCAGCAGCTCGGGACAGGGGATTGGCGAGCAGTACTTC
CASSSGQGIGEQYF
>TRBJ2-7|NA|TRBV7-9|NA
TGTGCCAGCGGTCCCGTTGGGGTTACCTACGAGCAGTACTTC
CASGPVGVTYEQYF
>TRBJ2-5|TRBD1|TRBV10-3|NA
TGTGCCATCAGGAGTGGACAGGGTCAAGCATTGGGAGAGACCCAGTACTTC
CAIRSGQGQALGETQYF
>TRBJ1-5|NA|TRBV28|NA
TGTGCCAGTAGGGCGGGGAGTCAGCCCCAGCATTTT
CASRAGSQPQHF
>TRBJ2-1|TRBD2|TRBV11-3|NA
TGTGCCAGCAGCTTAGATTCCGTTGTAGCGGGAGTGCGCGGTGAGCAGTTCTTC
CASSLDSVVAGVRGEQFF
>TRBJ1-2|NA|TRBV28|NA
TGTGCCAGCAGTTTTCAGTACAACTATGGCTACACCTTC
CASSFQYNYGYTF
>TRBJ2-1|TRBD2|TRBV7-3|NA
TGTGCCAGCAGCTTAAGTCTAGCGGGGGGCGATGAGCAGTTCTTC
CASSLSLAGGDEQFF
>TRBJ2-3|NA|TRBV18|many
TGTGCCAGCTCACATATGGACAGCACTAGCACAGATACGCAGTATTTT
CASSHMDSTSTDTQYF
>TRBJ2-1|NA|TRBV6-6|many
TGTGCCAGCAGTTCCTCGGGACAATACAATGAGCAGTTCTTC
CASSSSGQYNEQFF
>TRBJ2-3|NA|TRBV18|NA
TGTGCCAGCTCACCAGGAGCAGGGGACACAGATACGCAGTATTTT
CASSPGAGDTDTQYF
>TRBJ2-5|TRBD2|TRBV20-1|NA
TGCAGTGCTACAGAACCCCGGGGGGGTAAGACCCAGTACTTC
CSATEPRGGKTQYF
>TRBJ2-7|TRBD2|TRBV25-1|few
TGTGCCAGCAATGAGGGAGGGCCTCGGTACGAGCAGTACTTC
CASNEGGPRYEQYF
>TRBJ2-3|TRBD2|TRBV20-1|few
TGCAGTGCTAGAAATAGCGGGAGTGGCACAGATACGCAGTATTTT
CSARNSGSGTDTQYF
>TRBJ2-7|NA|TRBV6-1|NA
TGTGCCAGCTGTGAGGTCTCCTACGAGCAGTACTTC
CASCEVSYEQYF
>TRBJ2-7|NA|TRBV20-1|few
TGCAGTGCTAGAATGGCCTACGAGCAGTACTTC
CSARMAYEQYF
>TRBJ2-1|NA|TRBV12-3/TRBV12-4|NA
TGTGCCAGCAGTTTTGGGCAGGGGGGCTACAATGAGCAGTTCTTC
CASSFGQGGYNEQFF
>TRBJ2-5|NA|TRBV7-2|NA
TGTGCCAGCAGCCCCCGAAGAGGAACGAAAGAGACCCAGTACTTC
CASSPRRGTKETQYF
>TRBJ2-5|NA|TRBV12-3/TRBV12-4|few
TGTGCCAGCAGAACAGGGACCGTGCCCGAGACCCAGTACTTC
CASRTGTVPETQYF
>TRBJ1-6|TRBD1|TRBV2|few
TGTGCCGGACAGGACGGAGGGGATAATTCACCCCTCCACTTT
CAGQDGGDNSPLHF
>TRBJ2-7|TRBD2|TRBV20-1|many
TGCAGTGCTTCCCGAGCGGGGGTGGGCGAGCAGTACTTC
CSASRAGVGEQYF
>TRBJ1-5|NA|TRBV19|few
TGTGCCAGTAGTATCTCCAGGGAAGGGCCCCAGCATTTT
CASSISREGPQHF
>TRBJ2-4|NA|TRBV6-5|NA
TGTGCCAGCAGTTACGGGGCCACTGGAAACATTCAGTACTTC
CASSYGATGNIQYF
>TRBJ2-7|TRBD2|TRBV7-2|many
TGTGCCAGCAGCTTCACTAGCGGGGGCGCCTACGAGCAGTACTTC
CASSFTSGGAYEQYF